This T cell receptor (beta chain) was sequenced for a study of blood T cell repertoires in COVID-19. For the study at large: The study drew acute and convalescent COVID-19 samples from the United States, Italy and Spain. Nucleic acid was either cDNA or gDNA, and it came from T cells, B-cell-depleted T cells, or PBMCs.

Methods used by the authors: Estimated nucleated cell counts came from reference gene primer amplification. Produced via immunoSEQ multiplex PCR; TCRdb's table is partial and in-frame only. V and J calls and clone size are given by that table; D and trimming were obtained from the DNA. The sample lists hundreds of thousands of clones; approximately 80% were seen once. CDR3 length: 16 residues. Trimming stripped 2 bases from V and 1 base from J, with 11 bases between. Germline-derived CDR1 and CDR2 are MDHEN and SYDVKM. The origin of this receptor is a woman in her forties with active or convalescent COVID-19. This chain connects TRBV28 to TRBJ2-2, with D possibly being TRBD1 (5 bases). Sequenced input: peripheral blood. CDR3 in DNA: TGTGCCAGCAGTTTAATTGGGGCTAAGAACACCGGGGAGCTGTTTTTT. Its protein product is CASSLIGAKNTGELFF.